One sample yielded the 20 T cell receptor beta chains listed below, sequenced in a study of blood T cell repertoires in COVID-19 (dated by TCRdb to about 2020). Library method: the immunoSEQ multiplex PCR assay. TCRdb re-hosts the immuneACCESS table, in-frame sequences only. Its copies lack some clones; in the studies checked, an unresolved V gene accounts for under half of them, and the cause for the rest is not known. The sample yields 99,000 or so clones; around four fifths were counted once. The ten largest make up under 5.5% of the sample. The specimen was peripheral blood. Every receptor here comes from a man in his sixties with acute or convalescent COVID-19.

V and J are TRBV19 and TRBJ1-1; D possibly corresponds to TRBD1 (6 bases). This CDR3 is built from 16 residues. Germline V gene data show CDR1 as LNHDA and CDR2 as SQIVND (reference sequence). Trimming shortened V by 0 bases and J by 4 bases, and 15 bases separated the two germline ends. CDR3 bases: TGTGCCAGTAGTATAGATGCGATTACAGGGACCACTGAAGCTTTCTTT. Amino acids: CASSIDAITGTTEAFF.

This chain links TRBV6-5 with TRBJ1-3, with a weak D call TRBD1 (6 bases). The ends were cut back, 6 bases at V and 4 bases at J, with 16 bases in the middle. The CDR3 covers 15 residues. Germline V gives CDR1 MNHEY, CDR2 SVGAGI. CDR3 protein: CASRNSGGSGNTIYF. CDR3 coding DNA: TGTGCCAGCAGGAACTCGGGGGGCTCCGGAAACACCATATATTTT.

The genes are TRBV4-1 and TRBJ1-2; D is ambiguous. This CDR3 comprises 13 residues. Trimming cost V 0 bases and J 4 bases, with 6 bases left between them. Germline V CDR1 and CDR2: MGHRA, YSYEKL. The CDR3 reads CASSQDIGYGYTF. The CDR3 coding sequence is TGCGCCAGCAGCCAAGATATCGGCTATGGCTACACCTTC.

This clone was seen more than once but under ten times. The rearrangement joins TRBV7-2 to TRBJ1-2; a weak D match, TRBD1 (5 bases). Trimming took off 3 bases at V and 0 bases at J, with 11 bases between the two ends. In germline, CDR1 is SGHTA, CDR2 FQGNSA. The CDR3 covers 15 residues. The CDR3 is CASSFGHEANYGYTF. As DNA, the CDR3 is TGTGCCAGCAGCTTCGGACACGAAGCTAACTATGGCTACACCTTC.

This clone has a single count. This chain uses TRBV7-9 with TRBJ2-4; 7 positions match TRBD1. The CDR3 covers 15 residues. Germline-derived CDR1 and CDR2 are SEHNR and FQNEAQ (reference sequence). V was clipped by 6 bases and J by 6 bases; unmatched bases: 11. CDR3 residues: CASRQETSGGNIQYF. CDR3 nucleotide sequence: TGTGCCAGCAGACAAGAAACCTCAGGGGGAAACATTCAGTACTTC.

This chain joins TRBV28 and TRBJ1-4; D call uncertain. Germline-derived CDR1 and CDR2 are MDHEN and SYDVKM. This CDR3 spans 14 amino acids. Trimming removed 3 bases from V and 8 bases from J, with 13 bases in between. The DNA of the CDR3 is TGTGCCAGCAGTTTGGCGACACGGCGAGAAAAACTGTTTTTT. Translated, it gives CASSLATRREKLFF.

J is TRBJ2-5 and V is TRBV11-2, with D possibly matching TRBD2 (6 bases). Germline lookup yields CDR1 SGHAT and CDR2 FQNNGV. V was cut by 7 bases and J by 5 bases, with 23 bases left in between. This CDR3 spans 16 amino acids. The CDR3 DNA reads TGTGCCAGCACCGCTAGAGTGGGCGGGGAGTATGAGACCCAGTACTTC. Translated, it gives CASTARVGGEYETQYF.

The rearrangement links TRBV9 to TRBJ2-3, with TRBD2 identical over 10 bases. Unmatched junction bases numbered 4, after V lost 0 bases and J lost 3 bases. There are 16 residues in the CDR3. In germline, CDR1 is SGDLS, CDR2 YYNGEE. The CDR3, as DNA: TGTGCCAGCAGCGTAGAGTCTAGCGGGGGTACAGATACGCAGTATTTT. It translates to CASSVESSGGTDTQYF.

This CDR3 reads CASSPGVLAGGDEQFF. The CDR3 DNA follows: TGTGCCAGCTCACCCGGAGTTTTGGCGGGAGGTGATGAGCAGTTCTTC. The gene calls are TRBV18 and TRBJ2-1, with 8 bases that match TRBD2. Germline trimming cut 3 bases from V and 8 bases from J; bases unmatched to any gene: 12. The CDR3 extends over 16 amino acids. Looked up from germline, CDR1 is KGHSH and CDR2 is LQKENI.

On this clone itself: One junction end disagrees with the germline gene, perhaps due to a read error. The chain links TRBV4-3 to TRBJ1-1, with 12 bases identical to TRBD1. The CDR3 is made up of 17 amino acids. The germline gives CDR1 LGHNA, CDR2 YSLEER. The CDR3 DNA sequence: TGCGCCAGCAGCCATCCCGGGACAGGGGGCGCGAACGCTGAAGCTTTCTTT. This translates into CASSHPGTGGANAEAFF.

The chain carries TRBV27 and TRBJ2-4, with 8 bases that match TRBD1. This CDR3 comprises 14 residues. The J segment lost 8 bases and the V segment lost 5 bases, leaving 8 bases of the junction unmatched. The germline V gene has CDR1 MNHEY and CDR2 SMNVEV (reference sequence). CDR3 coding DNA: TGTGCCAGCAGTCCCAGGGGGCGCGGGGACATTCAGTACTTC. Translation: CASSPRGRGDIQYF.

This sequence joins TRBV2 and TRBJ2-7; 9 bases align to TRBD1. CDR3 length equals 14 residues. With 8 bases clipped from V and 4 bases from J, the junction kept 9 bases outside the gene matches. In germline, CDR1 is SNHLY, CDR2 FYNNEI. The CDR3 DNA reads as TGTGCCAGCGAGCCGGGACAGGGAACTTACGAGCAGTACTTC. This gives the protein CASEPGQGTYEQYF.

The chain combines TRBV29-1 with TRBJ2-3; 9 nucleotides agree with TRBD1. Trimming took 6 bases from V and 3 from J; bases not matched to a gene: 7. The CDR3 is made up of 14 amino acids. Germline V gene lookup returns CDR1 SQVTM and CDR2 ANQGSEA. The CDR3: CSVARDRATDTQYF. The CDR3 region has the DNA TGCAGCGTGGCCCGGGACAGGGCGACAGATACGCAGTATTTT.

The chain recombines TRBV28 with TRBJ1-5; TRBD1 matches 7 bases. V dropped 4 bases and J dropped 9; count of bases not matched to a gene: 18. The V gene's germline CDR1 is MDHEN and CDR2 SYDVKM. This CDR3 spans 17 amino acids. The CDR3: CASSSQRGGTDTRPQHF. The CDR3 DNA sequence: TGTGCCAGCAGTTCGCAACGTGGGGGGACAGACACACGGCCCCAGCATTTT.

The chain recombines TRBV24-1 with TRBJ2-7; the match to TRBD2 covers 8 bases. V lost 5 bases, J lost 7 bases, and 6 bases stayed unmatched. Germline V gene data show CDR1 as KGHDR and CDR2 as SFDVKD. The CDR3 sequence is 13 residues long. The DNA for the CDR3 is TGTGCCACCAGTGGATGGCCTAGCGGGGAGCAGTACTTC. It is translated as CATSGWPSGEQYF.

The V gene is TRBV5-5, the J gene TRBJ1-5, with 9 positions matching TRBD1. The CDR3 sequence is 14 residues long. Germline assignment: CDR1 SGHKS and CDR2 YYEKEE (reference sequence). V was clipped by 4 bases and J by 6 bases; unmatched bases: 5. The DNA of the CDR3 is TGTGCCAGCAGCCGCCGGGACAGGGCTCAGCCCCAGCATTTT. Its protein is CASSRRDRAQPQHF.

CDR3 DNA: TGTGCCAGCAGCCATCGGGGGGCTGGGGAAAAACTGTTTTTT. Amino acid sequence: CASSHRGAGEKLFF. J is TRBJ1-4 and V is TRBV3-1 (or the pseudogene TRBV3-2); possible D gene TRBD1, 6 bases. V shed 3 bases and J shed 8 bases, with 13 bases lying between them. The CDR3 extends over 14 amino acids. Per germline, CDR1 LGHDT and CDR2 YNNKEL (reference sequence).

The CDR3 coding sequence is TGTGCCAGCAGTGATCTCCAACAGGGTTACACTGAAGCTTTCTTT. It specifies CASSDLQQGYTEAFF. The V gene is TRBV25-1, the J gene TRBJ1-1, with D possibly TRBD1 on 6 matching bases. In germline, CDR1 is MGHDK, CDR2 SYGVNS. Trimming removed 3 bases from V and 3 bases from J, with 14 bases in between. This CDR3 comprises 15 residues.

The chain has TRBV18 and TRBJ2-4, with 9 bases that match TRBD1. The V segment lost 4 bases and the J segment 6 bases; nucleotides outside the gene matches: 7. The CDR3 sequence is 15 residues long. The germline gives CDR1 KGHSH, CDR2 LQKENI. In nucleotides, the CDR3 is TGTGCCAGCTCACTAACAGGGGGCGCAGGAAACATTCAGTACTTC. Translating it yields CASSLTGGAGNIQYF.

The chain has TRBV2 and TRBJ1-6, with D unresolved. CDR1 and CDR2 from the germline V gene are SNHLY and FYNNEI. The ends were cut back, 0 bases at V and 3 bases at J, with 9 bases in the middle. CDR3 length: 16 amino acids. DNA for the CDR3: TGTGCCAGCAGTGAAGCAGGACTCTTCTATAATTCACCCCTCCACTTT. Translating gives CASSEAGLFYNSPLHF.